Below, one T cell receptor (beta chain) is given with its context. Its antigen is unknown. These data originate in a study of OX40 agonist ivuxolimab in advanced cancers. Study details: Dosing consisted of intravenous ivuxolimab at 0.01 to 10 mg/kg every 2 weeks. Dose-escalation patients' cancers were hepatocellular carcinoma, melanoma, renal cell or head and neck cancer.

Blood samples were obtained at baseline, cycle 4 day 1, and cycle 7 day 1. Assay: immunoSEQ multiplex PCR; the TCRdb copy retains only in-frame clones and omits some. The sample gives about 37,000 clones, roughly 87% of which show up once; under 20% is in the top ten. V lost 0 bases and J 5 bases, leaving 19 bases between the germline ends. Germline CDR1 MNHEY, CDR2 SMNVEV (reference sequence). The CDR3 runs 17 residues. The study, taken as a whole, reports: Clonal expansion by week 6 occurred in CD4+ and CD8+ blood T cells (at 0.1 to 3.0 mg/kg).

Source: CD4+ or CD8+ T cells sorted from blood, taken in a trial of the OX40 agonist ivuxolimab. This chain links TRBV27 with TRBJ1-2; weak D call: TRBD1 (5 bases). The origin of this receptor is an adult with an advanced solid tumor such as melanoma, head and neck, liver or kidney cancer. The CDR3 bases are TGTGCCAGCAGTTTATCAATAGGGGACGGCCCAAGTTATGGCTACACCTTC. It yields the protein CASSLSIGDGPSYGYTF.